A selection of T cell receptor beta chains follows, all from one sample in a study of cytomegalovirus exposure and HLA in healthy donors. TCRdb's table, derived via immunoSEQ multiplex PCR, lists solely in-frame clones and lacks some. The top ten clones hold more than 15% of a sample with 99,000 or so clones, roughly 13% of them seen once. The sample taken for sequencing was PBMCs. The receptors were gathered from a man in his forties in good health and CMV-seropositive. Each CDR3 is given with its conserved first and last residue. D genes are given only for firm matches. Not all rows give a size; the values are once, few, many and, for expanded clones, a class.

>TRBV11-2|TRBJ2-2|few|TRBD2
CASSQLAGANTGELFF
TGTGCCAGCAGCCAGCTAGCGGGAGCGAACACCGGGGAGCTGTTTTTT
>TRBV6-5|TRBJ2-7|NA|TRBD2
CASSRTSGNYEQYF
TGTGCCAGCAGCCGGACTAGCGGGAATTACGAGCAGTACTTC
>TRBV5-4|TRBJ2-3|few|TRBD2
CASSPQRGGDTQYF
TGTGCCAGCAGCCCTCAGCGGGGGGGGGATACGCAGTATTTT
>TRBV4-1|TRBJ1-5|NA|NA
CASSSGQGPVNQPQHF
TGCGCCAGCAGCTCAGGGCAGGGGCCAGTAAATCAGCCCCAGCATTTT
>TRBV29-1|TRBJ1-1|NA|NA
CSVARAEAFF
TGCAGCGTCGCCAGGGCTGAAGCTTTCTTT
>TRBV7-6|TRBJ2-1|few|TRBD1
CASSTTRTGAYNEQFF
TGTGCCAGCAGCACTACCAGGACAGGGGCCTACAATGAGCAGTTCTTC
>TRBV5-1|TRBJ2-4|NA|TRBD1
CASSVDRGRDIQYF
TGCGCCAGCAGCGTGGACAGGGGTAGAGACATTCAGTACTTC
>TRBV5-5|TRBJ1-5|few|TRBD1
CASSPQGAAQPQHF
TGTGCCAGCAGCCCGCAGGGGGCGGCTCAGCCCCAGCATTTT
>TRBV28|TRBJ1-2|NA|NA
CASSADSTTTYQYGYTF
TGTGCCAGCAGTGCGGACAGCACCACCACCTACCAATATGGCTACACCTTC
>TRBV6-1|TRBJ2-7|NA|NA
CASSEGPGRDEQYF
TGTGCCAGCAGTGAGGGGCCAGGCCGGGACGAGCAGTACTTC
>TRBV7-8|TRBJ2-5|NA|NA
CASSLRPVAETQYF
TGTGCCAGCAGCTTACGCCCCGTCGCGGAGACCCAGTACTTC
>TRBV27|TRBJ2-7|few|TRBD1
CASSPTGVSYEQYF
TGTGCCAGCAGTCCGACAGGGGTCTCCTACGAGCAGTACTTC
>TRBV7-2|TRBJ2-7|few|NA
CASSMMVGGAYYEQYF
TGTGCCAGCAGCATGATGGTTGGGGGCGCGTACTACGAGCAGTACTTC
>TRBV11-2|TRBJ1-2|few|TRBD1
CASSLALGTGYGYTF
TGTGCCAGCAGCTTAGCACTCGGGACAGGGTATGGCTACACCTTC
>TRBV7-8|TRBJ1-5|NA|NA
CASSLSLTDNQPQHF
TGTGCCAGCAGCTTATCTCTAACTGACAATCAGCCCCAGCATTTT
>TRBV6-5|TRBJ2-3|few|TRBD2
CASSIGEGRDTQYF
TGTGCCAGCAGTATCGGGGAGGGGAGGGATACGCAGTATTTT
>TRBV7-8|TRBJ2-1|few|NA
CASSLAGPSSYNEQFF
TGTGCCAGCAGCTTAGCGGGGCCGAGCTCCTACAATGAGCAGTTCTTC
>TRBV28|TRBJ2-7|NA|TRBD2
CASSPTSSGDPYEQYF
TGTGCCAGCAGTCCCACGTCCAGCGGGGACCCCTACGAGCAGTACTTC
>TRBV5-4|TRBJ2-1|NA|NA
CASSAGGSGIPHNEQFF
TGTGCCAGCAGCGCCGGCGGGTCAGGAATTCCCCACAATGAGCAGTTCTTC
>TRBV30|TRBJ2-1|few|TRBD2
CAWSERESWNEQFF
TGTGCCTGGAGTGAGCGGGAGTCATGGAATGAGCAGTTCTTC
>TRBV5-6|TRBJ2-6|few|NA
CASSSTGSGANVLTF
TGTGCCAGCAGCTCCACAGGGAGTGGGGCCAACGTCCTGACTTTC
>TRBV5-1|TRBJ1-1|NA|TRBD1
CASSGQGDTEAFF
TGCGCCAGCAGCGGACAGGGTGACACTGAAGCTTTCTTT
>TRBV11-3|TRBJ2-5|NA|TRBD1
CASKGTGEETQYF
TGTGCCAGCAAGGGGACAGGAGAGGAGACCCAGTACTTC
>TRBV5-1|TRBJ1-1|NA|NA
CASSLGAGPDTEAFF
TGCGCCAGCAGCTTGGGGGCGGGGCCTGACACTGAAGCTTTCTTT
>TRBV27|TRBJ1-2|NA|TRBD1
CASSSGGGTGYGYTF
TGTGCCAGCAGTTCCGGAGGCGGGACAGGCTATGGCTACACCTTC
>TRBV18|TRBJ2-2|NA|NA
CASSPRQLLQGPNTGELFF
TGTGCCAGCTCACCCCGACAACTTCTACAGGGCCCGAACACCGGGGAGCTGTTTTTT
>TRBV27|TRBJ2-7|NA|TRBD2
CASTGGNEQYF
TGTGCCAGCACCGGGGGGAACGAGCAGTACTTC
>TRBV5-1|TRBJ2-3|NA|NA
CASSGSAGGTSTDTQYF
TGCGCCAGCAGCGGAAGCGCAGGGGGGACTAGCACAGATACGCAGTATTTT
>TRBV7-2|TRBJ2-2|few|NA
CASRSGLNTGELFF
TGTGCCAGCCGGTCCGGACTAAACACCGGGGAGCTGTTTTTT
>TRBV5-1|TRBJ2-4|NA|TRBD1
CASSFTGVAKNIQYF
TGCGCCAGCAGCTTTACAGGGGTAGCCAAAAACATTCAGTACTTC
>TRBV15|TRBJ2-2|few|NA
CATSRDGSEVLTGELFF
TGTGCCACCAGCAGAGATGGCAGTGAAGTTCTCACCGGGGAGCTGTTTTTT
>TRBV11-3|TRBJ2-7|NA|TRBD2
CASSYSGRSYEQYF
TGTGCCAGCAGCTATAGCGGGAGGTCGTACGAGCAGTACTTC
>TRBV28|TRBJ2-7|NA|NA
CASGTNTEQYF
TGTGCCAGCGGGACAAATACGGAGCAGTACTTC
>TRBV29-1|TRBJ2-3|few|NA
CSFGMGASTDTQYF
TGCAGCTTCGGGATGGGGGCCAGCACAGATACGCAGTATTTT
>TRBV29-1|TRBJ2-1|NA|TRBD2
CSVAWTSAYNEQFF
TGCAGCGTTGCGTGGACTAGCGCATACAATGAGCAGTTCTTC
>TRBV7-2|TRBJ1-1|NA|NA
CASSYPRGGKTEAFF
TGTGCCAGCAGCTATCCAAGAGGGGGTAAGACTGAAGCTTTCTTT
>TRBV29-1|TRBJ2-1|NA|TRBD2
CSVDDLAGGLNEQFF
TGCAGCGTTGATGATTTAGCGGGAGGCTTGAATGAGCAGTTCTTC